This T cell receptor (beta chain) comes out of a study of cytomegalovirus exposure and HLA in healthy donors. The PCR contained 60 Vbeta and 13 Jbeta primers. Libraries were prepared by immunoSEQ multiplex PCR; TCRdb keeps only in-frame clonotypes and omits some of them. Seen here are 90,000 to 120,000 clones, roughly three quarters observed once, and the top ten hold roughly 2.3%. CDR1 is DFQATT and CDR2 is SNEGSKA in the germline V gene (reference sequence). This CDR3 spans 11 amino acids. Trimming stripped 0 bases from V and 7 bases from J, with 6 bases between. The sample taken for sequencing was PBMCs. The sequence was collected from a man aged 18 to 30 in good health and CMV-seronegative. The chain recombines TRBV20-1 with TRBJ2-5; tentative D call: TRBD1 (6 bases). The CDR3, as DNA: TGCAGTGCTAGAGAAGGGGGGACCCAGTACTTC. Translation: CSAREGGTQYF.